This T cell receptor (beta chain) was identified during a study of cytomegalovirus exposure and HLA in healthy donors (dated by TCRdb to about 2017). Regarding the research as a whole: In an earlier analysis of some 610 of the donors, about 270 Gb of sequence data and approximately 100 million unique TCR beta sequences from about 180 million T cells were reported. An early release that covered more than 550 HLA-typed donors contained approximately 300 gigabases of sequencing data and 80 million or so unique TCR sequences. Of the 300 to 450 genotyped donors, around 81% fell in the genetic ancestry cluster associated with self-reported Caucasian donors. The study aimed to test whether signatures of past pathogen exposure could be identified by cataloging public T cell receptors. The study profiled the T cell repertoires of about 640 subjects by immunosequencing and related them to cytomegalovirus serostatus. Along with the roughly 700-subject first cohort, a separate validation cohort of around 110 different subjects was used. To predict cytomegalovirus infection status, the study brought together high-throughput TCR immunosequencing, statistical association of individual TCRs with disease status, and machine learning. To study patterns of TCR occurrence, a later analysis re-analyzed previously published TCR beta repertoires from more than 550 donors and added high-resolution HLA genotyping. The later analysis used no new phenotypic data to find candidate immune exposures, relying instead on TCR beta sequences and their occurrence across donors. An earlier analysis of around 640 of the donors used high-throughput TCR beta sequencing to judge whether each TCR beta V gene segment behaved as functional or pseudogenic. Donor age, sex, ethnicity and CMV serostatus were compiled together with the repertoire data. Genome-wide SNP genotypes for about 65% of the roughly 700 donors were used in a later genetic analysis, which treated that subset as a discovery cohort. Every discovery cohort repertoire had been produced on one sequencing platform. Both class I and class II loci were covered by HLA typing, at four-digit resolution. Typing coverage differed by locus: A, B, C, DRB1 and DQB1 were typed in roughly 629-630 donors, DQA1 in about 500, DPA1 in nearly 610, and DPB1 in roughly 450. A handful of DR-DQ haplotypes were handled as single units for association and clustering because linkage in the cohort was strong. Among roughly 400 genotyped donors of the cohort, an average of approximately 200,000 unique TCR beta nucleotide sequences was sequenced per donor, of which 15% to 20% were non-productive.

The cohort comprised hundreds of healthy bone marrow donors. All cohort members were sampled while nominally healthy, although unrecorded immune exposures were likely present. The donor tested CMV seronegative and was one of the 352 seronegative cohort members. A peripheral blood sample was provided by each donor, and peripheral blood mononuclear cells were used for TCR beta sequencing. The Qiagen DNeasy Blood Extraction Kit was used to extract genomic DNA from the blood cell samples. V and J lose 7 bases and 3 bases, and a span of 9 bases separates them. Per the germline V gene, MDHEN is the CDR1 and SYDVKM is the CDR2. Spanning cysteine to phenylalanine, the CDR3 consists of 12 amino acids. CDR3 DNA is the only sequence kept; it has 36 bases, read in frame from the first base. The library came from the immunoSEQ multiplex PCR assay. For the multiplex PCR, a mixture combining 60 forward primers for TCR Vbeta segments and 13 reverse primers for TCR Jbeta segments was used. Amplification of the CDR3 region of rearranged TCR beta genes was performed with a multiplex PCR assay on genomic DNA. The Illumina HiSeq System was used to sequence the amplified TCR beta libraries as 87-base-pair reads. The study's processing was this. Across the 500 to 750 repertoires, a later analysis counted approximately 75 million unique TCR beta chains, 8.5 million to 12 million of which were shared by at least two donors. A nearest-neighbor algorithm error-corrected the raw reads and collapsed the reads into unique sequences, merging closely related sequences to remove PCR and sequencing errors. CDR3 sequences were aligned to IMGT reference sequences to assign V, D and J gene segments. For a sequence to be retained, a match of at least six nucleotides to both a V gene segment and a J gene segment was required. Rearrangements were classified as productive when the CDR3 lacked stop codons and remained in frame with V and J, and all other rearrangements were classified as non-productive. CDR3 was defined according to IMGT convention as the region running from the second conserved V-encoded cysteine to the conserved J-encoded phenylalanine. The earlier analysis of 550 to 650 of the donors excluded any sequence lacking an unambiguous match to a single V gene segment. In an earlier analysis of roughly 500 of the donors, V segments were called functional above 56.7% productive rearrangements and were called segregating when the between-donor standard deviation exceeded 5%. A statistical classification framework was developed to diagnose cytomegalovirus status using the catalog of TCR beta chain sequences. V and J gene assignment, in a later analysis, came from comparing TCR nucleotide sequences with IMGT/GENE-DB human TR gene sequences. In a later analysis, CDR3 sequences and most-parsimonious VDJ recombination scenarios were assigned using the TCRdist pipeline. In a later analysis, each TCR beta chain was defined by its CDR3 amino acid sequence together with its V-gene family, and reads lacking a unique V-gene family were excluded. To address suspected cross-contamination and a sequencing artifact, a later analysis removed some 620 highly shared, low-generation-probability nucleotide sequences. A later analysis calculated a clonal expansion index for each public chain from normalized within-repertoire ranks of inferred template counts. In a later analysis, generation probabilities were computed using a VDJ recombination model fitted to out-of-frame rearrangements, and the results were checked against IGoR. Hypergeometric tests were used in a later analysis to score TCR-TCR, TCR-HLA and TCR-CMV co-occurrence, with a repertoire-size bias correction applied to the TCR pairs. To estimate false discovery rates, a later analysis permuted the HLA or CMV assignments 20 times. In a later analysis, co-occurring TCRs were grouped using DBSCAN, with TCRdist sequence similarity added in when clustering inside HLA-allele-positive subsets. Repertoires with fewer than 30,000 or more than 120,000 public chains, plus five repertoires with anomalous nucleotide sharing, were excluded from co-occurrence clustering. The clones in this table, taken by TCRdb from immuneACCESS, are in-frame only. Not every clone is retained; where verified, under half of the shortfall comes from an unresolved V gene, and the cause of the rest is unknown. That table gives V, J and clone size, and the DNA gave D and trimming. In all, the sample holds about 93,000 clones, and roughly 73% of those were seen once. Together, the top ten hold around 2% of the sample.

For this clone: Its antigen is still unknown. Base qualities are not at hand, and no much larger clone is one base apart.

Study-wide conclusions, independent of this receptor: The cohort was sequenced for TCR beta chains only, and without alpha or paired-chain data the features that could be detected were limited. Roughly uniform sequencing depth across donors was assumed in presence/absence analyses, although this assumption may not hold. Because counts were too low, roughly 16 rarely observed V segments, including chromosome 9 orphons, were left out of the earlier analysis of 500 to 750 of the donors. According to a later analysis, parvovirus B19, influenza, CMV and Epstein-Barr virus appeared linked to several top co-occurrence clusters. A cluster of highly shared sequence variants was judged likely to represent a technical artifact of the sequencing pipeline. V-gene and J-gene trimming of TCR beta chains was associated with a missense DCLRE1C variant in a later genetic analysis, and the association was replicated in an independent cohort. A later analysis associated about 18,000 TCR beta sequences with specific HLA alleles at a false discovery rate of 0.05. Some IMGT-functional V segments, including TRBV6-2 and TRBV6-3, could not be distinguished by the 87-base-pair reads and were therefore excluded. In vitro tests confirmed that a few of the cytomegalovirus-associated TCR beta chains recognize cytomegalovirus antigens. According to the authors, the approach could potentially be generalized to other disease states and immunological phenotypes. In a later analysis, most CMV-associated TCR beta chains were found to appear HLA-restricted, with HLA associations seemingly driven largely by CMV exposure. The classifier was reported to diagnose cytomegalovirus status with high specificity and sensitivity in both the original cohort and the validation cohort. In a later analysis, TCR association rates were found to vary across HLA loci, with the most associated TCRs seen for DRB1 alleles and the fewest for HLA-C alleles. Assigning TCR associations to individual alleles was difficult when HLA alleles, especially DR and DQ, strongly co-occurred. Most TCR sequences were observed very rarely across donors, whereas some public TCRs were present in many individuals. A further reported finding was that TCR beta sequences accurately predicted the HLA-A and HLA-B alleles for most subjects in the first cohort. Because HLA typing was unavailable for some donors at each locus, only the typed subset was used in association tests. In a later genetic analysis, fewer N-insertions in productive TCRs were reported among donors in an Asian-associated ancestry cluster than the roughly 700-donor mean. A later analysis found that HLA-associated TCR beta chains were more clonally expanded and had lower generation probabilities than equally common non-associated chains. Linkage disequilibrium might explain the correlated functional status among segregating V segments, but an unknown experimental factor could not be ruled out. A total of about 150 TCR beta chains were listed by the study as associated with cytomegalovirus. An earlier analysis of roughly 570 of the donors showed that most TCR beta V segments appeared in productive rearrangements either about 90% or about 30% of the time, which broadly matched IMGT annotations. For the cohort, immune exposure information was limited to CMV serostatus.

The chain is made from TRBV28 and TRBJ1-1, with no confident D gene call. The TCR was taken from a boy aged 5-17 years in good health and CMV-seronegative. The sequenced sample consisted of PBMCs. Here is the DNA: TGTGCCAGCAAAAACAGTCACACTGAAGCTTTCTTT. Its translation is CASKNSHTEAFF. Supplemented by the reference TRBV28 and TRBJ1-1 proteins around the CDR3, the complete variable domain is DVKVTQSSRYLVKRTGEKVFLECVQDMDHENMFWYRQDPGLGLRLIYFSYDVKMKEKGDIPEGYSVSREKKERFSLILESASTNQTSMYLCASKNSHTEAFFGQGTRLTVV.